This T cell receptor beta chain stems from a study of identical twins. Study-wide results and caveats: Twin-shared out-of-frame alpha sequences showed excess low generation probability. Modeled out-of-frame TCR alpha sharing in monozygotic twins fell below observed levels.

TCRdb reprocessed the 5' RACE reads with MiXCR, giving one entry per CDR3 protein. The data show 500,000 or so distinct CDR3 sequences, roughly a fifth seen once. All donors comprised healthy Caucasians. V gave up 6 bases and J gave up 6 bases, with 25 bases separating them. Germline CDR1 and CDR2: DFQATT and SNEGSKA (reference sequence). This CDR3 has 16 amino acids. Notes on this clonotype: What it binds is not known.

These same records also appear under a second study, on T cells expressing NK-cell markers. That report notes: The study found these clonotypes also leading the CD3+CD56-NKG2C+ fraction in four donors.

The source material was CD4+ T cells sorted from blood. This TCR derives from a woman in her late teens or twenties in good health. V gene TRBV20-1 combines with J gene TRBJ2-3, with D possibly matching TRBD1 (8 bases). CDR3 sequence (DNA): TGCAGTGCCCGCTCCTCCTTTTACAGGGGGGGGGATACGCAGTATTTT. This codes for CSARSSFYRGGDTQYF.